This T cell receptor (beta chain) was recorded in a study of blood T cell repertoires in COVID-19. Across the whole study: COVID-19 samples, acute and convalescent, were from the United States, Italy and Spain.

The germline gives CDR1 LGHNT, CDR2 FRNRAP. V lost 0 bases, J lost 0 bases, and 11 bases lay in between. This CDR3 contains 16 residues. Per the original data handling: For nucleated cells, counts were estimated from reference gene primer amplification. The table came from immunoSEQ multiplex PCR; TCRdb's copy has only in-frame clones and leaves some out. That table is the source of V, J and clone size, and D and trimming were worked out from the DNA. This sample has around 64,000 clones; over 75% occur once, and the top ten carry approximately 5%. The clonotype originates from a man older than 75 in a cohort sampled during active COVID-19. The chain combines TRBV12-5 with TRBJ1-2; D might be TRBD1 (6 bases). Sequencing used peripheral blood. CDR3 amino acids: CASGLVTGVANYGYTF. The CDR3, as DNA: TGTGCTAGTGGTTTGGTGACAGGCGTAGCTAACTATGGCTACACCTTC.